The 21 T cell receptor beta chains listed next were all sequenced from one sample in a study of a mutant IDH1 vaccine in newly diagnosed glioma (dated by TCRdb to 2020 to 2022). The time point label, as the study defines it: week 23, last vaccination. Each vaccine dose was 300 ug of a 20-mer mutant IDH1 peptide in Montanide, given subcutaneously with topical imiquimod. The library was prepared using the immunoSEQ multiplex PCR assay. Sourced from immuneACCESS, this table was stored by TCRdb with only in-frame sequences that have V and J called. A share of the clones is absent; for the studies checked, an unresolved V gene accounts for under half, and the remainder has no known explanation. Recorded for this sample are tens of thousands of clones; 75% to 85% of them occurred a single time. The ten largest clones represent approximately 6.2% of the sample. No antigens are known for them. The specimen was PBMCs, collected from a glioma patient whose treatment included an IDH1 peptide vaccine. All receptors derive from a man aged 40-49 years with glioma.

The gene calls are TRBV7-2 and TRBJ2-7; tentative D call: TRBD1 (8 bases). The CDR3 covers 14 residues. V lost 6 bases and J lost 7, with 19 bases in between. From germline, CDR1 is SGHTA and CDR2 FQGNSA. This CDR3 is CASSPEGGDREQYF. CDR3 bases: TGTGCCAGCAGTCCCGAGGGGGGGGACAGGGAGCAGTACTTC.

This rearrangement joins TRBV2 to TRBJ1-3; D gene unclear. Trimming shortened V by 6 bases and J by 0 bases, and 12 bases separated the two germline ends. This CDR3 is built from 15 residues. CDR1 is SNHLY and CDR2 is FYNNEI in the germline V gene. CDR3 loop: CASREDRSSGNTIYF. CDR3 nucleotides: TGTGCCAGCAGGGAGGATCGGAGCTCTGGAAACACCATATATTTT.

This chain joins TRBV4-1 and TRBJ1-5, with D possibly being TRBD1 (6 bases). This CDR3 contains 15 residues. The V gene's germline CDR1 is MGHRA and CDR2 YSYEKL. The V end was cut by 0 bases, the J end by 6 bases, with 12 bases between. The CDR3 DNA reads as TGCGCCAGCAGCCAAGATTTCAGGGGCTCTCAGCCCCAGCATTTT. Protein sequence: CASSQDFRGSQPQHF.

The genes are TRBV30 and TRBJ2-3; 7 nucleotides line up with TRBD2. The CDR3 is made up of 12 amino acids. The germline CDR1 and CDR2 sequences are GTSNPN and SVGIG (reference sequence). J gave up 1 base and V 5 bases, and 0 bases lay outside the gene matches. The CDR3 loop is CAWAGGTDTQYF. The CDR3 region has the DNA TGTGCCTGGGCGGGGGGCACAGATACGCAGTATTTT.

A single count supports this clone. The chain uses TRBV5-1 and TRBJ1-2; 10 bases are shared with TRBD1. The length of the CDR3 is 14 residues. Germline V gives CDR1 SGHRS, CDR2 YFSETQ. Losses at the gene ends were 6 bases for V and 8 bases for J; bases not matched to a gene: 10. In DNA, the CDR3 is TGCGCCAGCAACTCGGGGACAGGGGATGCGGGCTACACCTTC. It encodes CASNSGTGDAGYTF.

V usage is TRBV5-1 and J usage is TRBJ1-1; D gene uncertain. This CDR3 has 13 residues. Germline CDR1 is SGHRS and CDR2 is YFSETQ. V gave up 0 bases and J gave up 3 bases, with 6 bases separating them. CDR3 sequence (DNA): TGCGCCAGCAGCTTGGGGGCGGACACTGAAGCTTTCTTT. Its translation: CASSLGADTEAFF.

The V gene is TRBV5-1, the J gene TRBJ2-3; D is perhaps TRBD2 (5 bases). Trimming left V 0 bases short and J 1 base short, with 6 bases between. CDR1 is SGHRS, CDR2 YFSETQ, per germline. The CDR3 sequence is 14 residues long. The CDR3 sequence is CASSLGSGTDTQYF. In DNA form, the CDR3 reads TGCGCCAGCAGCTTGGGTAGCGGCACAGATACGCAGTATTTT.

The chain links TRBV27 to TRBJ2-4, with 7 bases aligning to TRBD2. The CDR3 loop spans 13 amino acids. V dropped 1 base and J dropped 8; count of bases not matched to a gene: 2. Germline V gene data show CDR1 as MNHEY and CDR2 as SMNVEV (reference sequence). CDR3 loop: CASSLYRGDIQYF. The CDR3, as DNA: TGTGCCAGCAGTTTATATCGGGGGGACATTCAGTACTTC.

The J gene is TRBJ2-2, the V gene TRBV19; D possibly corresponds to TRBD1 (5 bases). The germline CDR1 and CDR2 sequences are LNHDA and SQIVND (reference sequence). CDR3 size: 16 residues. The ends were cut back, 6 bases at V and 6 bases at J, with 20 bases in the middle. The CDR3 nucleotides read TGTGCCAGTAGCCGTCGAAAGGGGATGGGCGCCGGGGAGCTGTTTTTT. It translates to CASSRRKGMGAGELFF.

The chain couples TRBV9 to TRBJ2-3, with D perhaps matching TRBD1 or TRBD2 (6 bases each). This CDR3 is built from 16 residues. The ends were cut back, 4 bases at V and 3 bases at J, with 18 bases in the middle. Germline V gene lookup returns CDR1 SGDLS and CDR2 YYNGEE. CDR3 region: CASSPGRQGRTDTQYF. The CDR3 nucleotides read TGTGCCAGCAGCCCCGGCCGGCAGGGGAGGACAGATACGCAGTATTTT.

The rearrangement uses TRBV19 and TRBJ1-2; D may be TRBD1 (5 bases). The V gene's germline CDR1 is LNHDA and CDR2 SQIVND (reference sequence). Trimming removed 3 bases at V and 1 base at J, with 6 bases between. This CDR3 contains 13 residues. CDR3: CASSMGVNYGYTF. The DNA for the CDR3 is TGTGCCAGTAGTATGGGGGTTAACTATGGCTACACCTTC.

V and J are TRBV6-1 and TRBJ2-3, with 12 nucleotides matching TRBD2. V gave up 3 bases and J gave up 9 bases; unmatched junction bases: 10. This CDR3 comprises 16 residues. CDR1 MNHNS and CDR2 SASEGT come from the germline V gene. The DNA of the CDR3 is TGTGCCAGCAGTGATCCTAGCGGGGGGGCCGGGTGGACGCAGTATTTT. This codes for CASSDPSGGAGWTQYF.

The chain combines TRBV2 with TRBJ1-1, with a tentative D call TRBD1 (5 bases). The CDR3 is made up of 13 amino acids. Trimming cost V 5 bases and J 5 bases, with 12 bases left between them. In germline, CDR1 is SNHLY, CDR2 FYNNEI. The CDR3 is CASSSRVNTEAFF. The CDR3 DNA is TGTGCCAGCAGTTCCAGGGTCAATACTGAAGCTTTCTTT.

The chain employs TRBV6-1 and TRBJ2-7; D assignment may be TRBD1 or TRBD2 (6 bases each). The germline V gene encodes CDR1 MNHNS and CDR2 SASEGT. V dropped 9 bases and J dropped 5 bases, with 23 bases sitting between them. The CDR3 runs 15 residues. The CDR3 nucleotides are TGTGCCAGTAGCCTCCATCCCGGGGGCCGCAACGAGCAGTACTTC. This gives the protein CASSLHPGGRNEQYF.

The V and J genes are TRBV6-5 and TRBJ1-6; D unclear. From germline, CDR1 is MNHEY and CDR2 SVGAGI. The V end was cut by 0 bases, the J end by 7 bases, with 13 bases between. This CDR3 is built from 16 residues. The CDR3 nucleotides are TGTGCCAGCAGTTACTCGGTCTGGGGTTTCAATTCACCCCTCCACTTT. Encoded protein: CASSYSVWGFNSPLHF.

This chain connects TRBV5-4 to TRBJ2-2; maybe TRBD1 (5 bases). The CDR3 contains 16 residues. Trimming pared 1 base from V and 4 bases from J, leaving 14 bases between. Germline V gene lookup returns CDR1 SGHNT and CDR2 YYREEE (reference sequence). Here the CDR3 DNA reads TGTGCCAGCAGCTTGTTCCTAACAGGTCCCACCGGGGAGCTGTTTTTT. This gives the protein CASSLFLTGPTGELFF.

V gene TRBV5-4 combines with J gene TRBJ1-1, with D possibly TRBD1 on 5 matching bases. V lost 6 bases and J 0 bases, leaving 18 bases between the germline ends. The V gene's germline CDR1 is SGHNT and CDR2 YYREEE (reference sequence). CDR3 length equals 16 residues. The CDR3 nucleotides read TGTGCCAGCACCCCCTGGTCGGGGCGGCTGAACACTGAAGCTTTCTTT. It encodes CASTPWSGRLNTEAFF.

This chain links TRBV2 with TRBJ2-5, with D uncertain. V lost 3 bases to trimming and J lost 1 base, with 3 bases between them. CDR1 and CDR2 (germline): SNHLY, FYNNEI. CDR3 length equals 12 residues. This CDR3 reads CASSDTQETQYF. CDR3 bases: TGTGCCAGCAGTGACACCCAAGAGACCCAGTACTTC. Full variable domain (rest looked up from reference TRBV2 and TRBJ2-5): EPEVTQTPSHQVTQMGQEVILRCVPISNHLYFYWYRQILGQKVEFLVSFYNNEISEKSEIFDDQFSVERPDGSNFTLKIRSTKLEDSAMYFCASSDTQETQYFGPGTRLLVL.

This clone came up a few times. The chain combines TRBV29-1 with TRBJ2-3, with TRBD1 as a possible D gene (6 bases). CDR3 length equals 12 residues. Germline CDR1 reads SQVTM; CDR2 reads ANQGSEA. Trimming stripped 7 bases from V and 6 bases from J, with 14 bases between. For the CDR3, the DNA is TGCAGCGCAGGGGCGTGGGAGGATACGCAGTATTTT. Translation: CSAGAWEDTQYF.

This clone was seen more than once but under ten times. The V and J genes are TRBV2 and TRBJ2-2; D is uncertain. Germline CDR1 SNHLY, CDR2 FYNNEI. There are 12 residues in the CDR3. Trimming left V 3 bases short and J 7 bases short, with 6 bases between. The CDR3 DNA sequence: TGTGCCAGCAGTGACCCTCACGGGGAGCTGTTTTTT. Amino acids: CASSDPHGELFF.

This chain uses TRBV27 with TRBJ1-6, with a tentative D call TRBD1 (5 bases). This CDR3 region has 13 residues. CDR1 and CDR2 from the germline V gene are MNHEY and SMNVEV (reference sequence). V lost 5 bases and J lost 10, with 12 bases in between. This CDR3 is CASSPQVESPLHF. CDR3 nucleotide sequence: TGTGCCAGCAGTCCACAGGTAGAATCACCCCTCCACTTT.